This passage covers 8 T cell receptor beta chains from one sample sequenced in a study of blood T cell repertoires in COVID-19. Clones were sequenced by immunoSEQ multiplex PCR, and TCRdb holds only the in-frame ones, with some missing. There are some 130,000 clones in the sample; approximately 80% occur only once, and about 16% lies in the top ten. Sequencing used peripheral blood. These receptors were collected from a woman in her 50s with acute or convalescent COVID-19.

The V call is TRBV5-1, the J call TRBJ2-3, with TRBD1 identical over 9 bases. Losses at the gene ends were 4 bases for V and 5 bases for J; bases not matched to a gene: 8. The CDR3 consists of 15 residues. Germline-derived CDR1 and CDR2 are SGHRS and YFSETQ. CDR3 DNA: TGCGCCAGCAGCCAAATAGGACAGGGGAGAGATACGCAGTATTTT. Protein: CASSQIGQGRDTQYF. Full variable domain (remainder filled in from reference TRBV5-1 and TRBJ2-3): KAGVTQTPRYLIKTRGQQVTLSCSPISGHRSVSWYQQTPGQGLQFLFEYFSETQRNKGNFPGRFSGRQFSNSRSEMNVSTLELGDSALYLCASSQIGQGRDTQYFGPGTRLTVL.

The chain couples TRBV21-1 to TRBJ2-4; TRBD1 reflects the table's D call only, with no check against the DNA. TRBV21-1 is tagged as a pseudogene. The CDR3 has 16 amino acids. The CDR3 DNA sequence: TGTGCCAGCTCAAAGACAGGGTCTTTAGCCAAAAACATTCAGTACTTC. Protein product: CASSKTGSLAKNIQYF.

This clone was seen just once. This rearrangement joins TRBV6-5 to TRBJ1-3, with D hard to call. The V gene lost 6 bases and the J gene lost 0 bases, with 12 bases spanning the gap. Germline CDR1 and CDR2: MNHEY and SVGAGI. The CDR3 sequence is 15 residues long. This CDR3 reads CASRDTPFSGNTIYF. CDR3 DNA sequence: TGTGCCAGCAGAGACACACCTTTCTCTGGAAACACCATATATTTT.

V and J are TRBV6-2 or TRBV6-3 and TRBJ1-5; TRBD1 matches at 9 bases. This CDR3 spans 17 amino acids. Germline V gene sequence: CDR1 MNHEY, CDR2 SVGEGT. V lost 2 bases, J lost 7 bases, and 12 bases stayed unmatched. CDR3 bases: TGTGCCAGCAGTTACCCCGCCGGGACAGGGCTTGTCCAGCCCCAGCATTTT. It encodes CASSYPAGTGLVQPQHF.

V gene TRBV11-2 combines with J gene TRBJ1-2, with D possibly TRBD1 on 6 matching bases. V was cut by 3 bases and J by 0 bases, with 8 bases left in between. The CDR3 sequence is 14 residues long. Germline-derived CDR1 and CDR2 are SGHAT and FQNNGV. The CDR3 protein is CASSFTGTNYGYTF. The CDR3 coding sequence is TGTGCCAGCAGCTTTACAGGGACTAACTATGGCTACACCTTC.

The genes are TRBV5-1 and TRBJ1-6; TRBD1 aligns across 8 bases. The CDR3 has 14 amino acids. Unmatched junction bases numbered 4, after V lost 4 bases and J lost 7 bases. CDR1 and CDR2 from the germline V gene are SGHRS and YFSETQ. Here the CDR3 DNA reads TGCGCCAGCAGCACGGGACAGGAGAATTCACCCCTCCACTTT. It specifies CASSTGQENSPLHF.

The sample holds one count of this clone. V usage is TRBV6-5 and J usage is TRBJ1-2; D gene uncertain. The CDR3 sequence is 13 residues long. V was cut by 5 bases and J by 4 bases, with 11 bases left in between. Germline CDR1 is MNHEY and CDR2 is SVGAGI. As DNA, the CDR3 is TGTGCCAGCAGTCCGAACGAGGGCTATGGCTACACCTTC. Its protein is CASSPNEGYGYTF.

V and J are TRBV10-1 and TRBJ2-1, with 8 positions matching TRBD2. Looked up from germline, CDR1 is WNHNN and CDR2 is SYGVQD (reference sequence). The CDR3 has 13 residues. V gave up 4 bases and J gave up 9 bases; unmatched junction bases: 5. The CDR3 protein is CASSGTGGGEQFF. DNA for the CDR3: TGCGCCAGCAGTGGTACGGGGGGGGGTGAGCAGTTCTTC.